This T cell receptor (beta chain) is drawn from a study of cytomegalovirus exposure and HLA in healthy donors. Findings of the study overall: A list of 150 or so TCR beta chains associated with cytomegalovirus was given. The tendency of first-cohort TCR clusters to co-occur in the 90 to 150 validation repertoires was the finding of a later analysis. Researchers reported that a few CMV-associated chains were confirmed in vitro as CMV antigen-specific.

Separate from the roughly 720-subject first cohort, the approximately 120-subject validation cohort was the one that the donors belonged to. Using immunoSEQ multiplex PCR, the repertoire was profiled, and TCRdb retains in-frame clones only, with some absent. Of approximately 120,000 clones in the sample, around 94% were seen once. A remark on this clone: Its antigen is unidentified.

This TCR derives from a young woman in good health and CMV-seronegative. Sequenced sample: PBMCs.

CDR3 DNA sequence: TGTGCCAGCAGCTTAATAGTCGGAGATGAGCAGTTCTTC. It translates to CASSLIVGDEQFF. V gene TRBV11-1 combines with J gene TRBJ2-1; D not certain. From germline, CDR1 is SGHAT and CDR2 FQDESV (reference sequence). V gave up 2 bases and J gave up 8 bases, with 10 bases separating them. This CDR3 region has 13 residues. Supplemented by reference TRBV11-1 and TRBJ2-1, the full variable domain reads EAEVAQSPRYKITEKSQAVAFWCDPISGHATLYWYRQILGQGPELLVQFQDESVVDDSQLPKDRFSAERLKGVDSTLKIQPAELGDSAMYLCASSLIVGDEQFFGPGTRLTVL.